The entry below describes one T cell receptor beta chain. Its antigen is not known. The data were obtained in a study of immune cell composition in non-small cell lung cancer. Study in general: Lung adenocarcinoma or squamous carcinoma made up most tumours. Regarding the study as a whole: TIL tumour reactivity correlated with maximal tumour-associated clone frequency in adenocarcinoma. Squamous carcinomas (approximately 75%) more often had tumour-associated clones >0.5% than adenocarcinomas (33%).

The J segment lost 9 bases and the V segment lost 5 bases, leaving 8 bases of the junction unmatched. Germline V lookup: CDR1 SEHNR, CDR2 FQNEAQ (reference sequence). There are 15 residues in the CDR3. Profiling relied on immunoSEQ multiplex PCR, and the TCRdb table lists in-frame clones only, not all of them. The profile shows about 6,600 clones, over 75% of them singletons. The normal lung sample lay at least 3 cm, and maximally far, from the tumour. Genomic DNA came from frozen unsorted single-cell suspensions. Sequencing was done on a sample of non-adjacent lung tissue. The V gene is TRBV7-9, the J gene TRBJ2-1; TRBD1 matches 12 bases. The source is a human donor with non-small cell lung cancer. In DNA, the CDR3 is TGTGCCAGCAGCCCAGGGACAGGGGGCGAGTCTGAGCAGTTCTTC. This sequence encodes CASSPGTGGESEQFF.